This passage covers 2 T cell receptor beta chains from one sample sequenced in a study of blood T cell repertoires in COVID-19. Sequencing was performed with immunoSEQ multiplex PCR; in TCRdb, only in-frame clones are kept and a portion is missing. The repertoire consists of about 36,000 clones, with approximately 78% occurring once and the leading ten covering 35% to 50%. The material sequenced was peripheral blood. Receptor source: a human donor in a cohort sampled during active or convalescent COVID-19. The donor label of this sample is uncertain.

The rearrangement joins TRBV4-3 to TRBJ2-7, with D maybe TRBD2 (6 bases). Deletions cut 2 bases from V and 3 bases from J, with 14 bases between. The length of the CDR3 is 15 residues. Germline assignment: CDR1 LGHNA and CDR2 YSLEER. CDR3 coding DNA: TGCGCCAGCAGCCAATATCCGACTAGTCACTACGAGCAGTACTTC. This codes for CASSQYPTSHYEQYF.

This clone was picked up one time. The V and J genes are TRBV13 and TRBJ2-6, with D possibly TRBD1 on 5 matching bases. Trimming pared 3 bases from V and 0 bases from J, leaving 6 bases between. Germline CDR1 reads PRHDT; CDR2 reads FYEKMQ (reference sequence). This CDR3 spans 15 amino acids. The CDR3 DNA reads TGTGCCAGCAGCTTTACAGGCTCTGGGGCCAACGTCCTGACTTTC. Its protein product is CASSFTGSGANVLTF.